The 29 T cell receptor beta chains below were found in one sample sequenced in a study of spatial heterogeneity in lung cancer. The time point is: blood at routine non-recurrence follow-up after resection. Unsorted whole RNA samples from tumor, nontumor lung or frozen PBMC were sequenced. Via MiXCR, TCRdb re-called the 5' RACE reads, giving one row per CDR3 protein. The data contain around 110,000 distinct CDR3 sequences, 9% to 15% of them singletons. Sample: PBMCs, taken at follow-up. The receptors shown here come from a male donor with early-stage non-small cell lung cancer.

This clonotype occurred a few times. The rearrangement links TRBV7-2 to TRBJ1-2; D call uncertain. Germline CDR1 SGHTA, CDR2 FQGNSA. CDR3 size: 14 residues. V was shortened by 5 bases and J by 0 bases, with 10 bases between the two germline ends. CDR3 DNA: TGTGCCAGCAGCATTAAGGGTTCTAACTATGGCTACACCTTC. Translation gives CASSIKGSNYGYTF. Filled out from reference TRBV7-2 and TRBJ1-2, the complete variable domain reads GAGVSQSPSNKVTEKGKDVELRCDPISGHTALYWYRQSLGQGLEFLIYFQGNSAPDKSGLPSDRFSAERTGGSVSTLTIQRTQQEDSAVYLCASSIKGSNYGYTFGSGTRLTVV.

This clonotype was seen ten or more times. The genes are TRBV7-8 and TRBJ2-5; weak D call: TRBD2 (5 bases). Trimming removed 2 bases from V and 4 bases from J, with 17 bases in between. The CDR3 spans 16 residues. Germline V CDR1 and CDR2: SGHVS, FQNEAQ. The CDR3 spells CASSLNSGGVGETQYF. DNA for the CDR3: TGTGCCAGCAGCTTAAACAGCGGCGGAGTAGGAGAGACCCAGTACTTC.

Only a few counts were recorded for this clonotype. The chain links TRBV11-1 to TRBJ2-5, with D possibly matching TRBD2 (6 bases). This CDR3 spans 14 amino acids. V lost 1 base, J lost 4 bases, and 10 bases lay in between. Per the germline V gene, CDR1 is SGHAT and CDR2 is FQDESV (reference sequence). This chain's CDR3 is CASSLGLAAETQYF. The CDR3 coding sequence is TGTGCCAGCAGCTTAGGATTAGCGGCAGAGACCCAGTACTTC.

Ten or more counts support this clonotype. In DNA, the CDR3 is TGTGCCAGCAGTTTCGGCCCCCTAAATGGTCAGCCCCAGCATTTT. As protein: CASSFGPLNGQPQHF. The chain recombines TRBV28 with TRBJ1-5; D is unclear. With 3 bases removed from V and 6 bases from J, the gap between germline ends came to 15 bases. The CDR3 totals 15 residues. CDR1 and CDR2 (germline): MDHEN, SYDVKM.

This clonotype has just a few counts. The chain links TRBV24-1 to TRBJ2-1; the match to TRBD2 covers 8 bases. Trimming took 4 bases from V and 10 from J; bases not matched to a gene: 8. This CDR3 region has 14 residues. CDR1 and CDR2 (germline): KGHDR, SFDVKD. The CDR3 sequence is CATSDSGGPREQFF. The DNA for the CDR3 is TGTGCCACCAGTGACAGCGGGGGACCCCGCGAGCAGTTCTTC.

This clonotype was seen a few times. This chain links TRBV5-1 with TRBJ2-5; D ambiguous. Per the germline V gene, CDR1 is SGHRS and CDR2 is YFSETQ. Deletions cut 0 bases from V and 5 bases from J, with 11 bases between. The CDR3 covers 14 residues. CDR3 coding DNA: TGCGCCAGCAGCTTGGAAGGCAGAATGGAGACCCAGTACTTC. It translates to CASSLEGRMETQYF. Full variable domain (outside the CDR3, taken from reference TRBV5-1 and TRBJ2-5): KAGVTQTPRYLIKTRGQQVTLSCSPISGHRSVSWYQQTPGQGLQFLFEYFSETQRNKGNFPGRFSGRQFSNSRSEMNVSTLELGDSALYLCASSLEGRMETQYFGPGTRLLVL.

This clonotype has at least ten counts. V and J are TRBV10-3 and TRBJ2-7; 9 bases are a match to TRBD1. The CDR3 covers 14 residues. Germline CDR1 and CDR2: ENHRY and SYGVKD. Trimming at V came to 6 bases and at J to 0 bases, leaving 3 bases not matched to a gene. The CDR3 DNA reads TGTGCCATCAGCGGACAGGGGAACTCCTACGAGCAGTACTTC. Translation: CAISGQGNSYEQYF.

The V and J genes are TRBV5-1 and TRBJ1-1; D possibly corresponds to TRBD1 (5 bases). The ends were cut back, 0 bases at V and 1 base at J, with 10 bases in the middle. Per germline, CDR1 SGHRS and CDR2 YFSETQ. The CDR3 extends over 15 amino acids. This CDR3 reads CASSLAGPKNTEAFF. In DNA form, the CDR3 reads TGCGCCAGCAGCTTGGCAGGGCCTAAGAACACTGAAGCTTTCTTT.

This clonotype was picked up a small number of times. The chain couples TRBV5-1 to TRBJ1-3, with no clear D. The V end was cut by 4 bases, the J end by 2 bases, with 19 bases between. The CDR3 has 17 amino acids. CDR1 is SGHRS and CDR2 is YFSETQ in the germline V gene. The CDR3 DNA follows: TGCGCCAGCAGCCCCAGCCTTATATCGTACCCTGGAAACACCATATATTTT. This gives the protein CASSPSLISYPGNTIYF.

There are many counts of this clonotype. J is TRBJ1-6 and V is TRBV14; D not certain. Deletions cut 2 bases from V and 10 bases from J, with 9 bases between. The CDR3 has 13 amino acids. Germline V gene lookup returns CDR1 SGHDN and CDR2 FVKESK. The CDR3 sequence is CASSQFMGSPLHF. The CDR3 region has the DNA TGTGCCAGCAGCCAATTTATGGGCTCACCCCTCCACTTT.

Ten or more counts support this clonotype. The J gene is TRBJ1-5, the V gene TRBV6-5, with unresolved D. The CDR3 runs 13 residues. CDR1 MNHEY and CDR2 SVGAGI come from the germline V gene. V was trimmed by 2 bases and J by 5 bases, leaving 7 bases between them. The CDR3 spells CASSYVKDQPQHF. CDR3 in DNA: TGTGCCAGCAGTTACGTGAAGGATCAGCCCCAGCATTTT.

V usage is TRBV6-5 and J usage is TRBJ1-4, with 10 bases fitting TRBD1. The J segment lost 7 bases and the V segment lost 2 bases, leaving 4 bases of the junction unmatched. In germline, CDR1 is MNHEY, CDR2 SVGAGI. CDR3 size: 15 residues. The CDR3 bases are TGTGCCAGCAGTTACAGGACAGGGGGTATTGAAAAACTGTTTTTT. This codes for CASSYRTGGIEKLFF.

The sample holds many counts of this clonotype. The chain recombines TRBV20-1 with TRBJ2-7; D is ambiguous. This CDR3 spans 14 amino acids. V lost 0 bases, J lost 5 bases, and 14 bases lay in between. Per the germline V gene, CDR1 is DFQATT and CDR2 is SNEGSKA (reference sequence). CDR3 DNA: TGCAGTGCTAGAGACCTTAGTGTCCAGAACGAGCAGTACTTC. Translation gives CSARDLSVQNEQYF.

The chain links TRBV7-2 to TRBJ1-4; 9 positions agree with TRBD1. Looked up from germline, CDR1 is SGHTA and CDR2 is FQGNSA. V was pared by 1 base and J by 7 bases, with 7 bases of the junction left unmatched. The CDR3 extends over 16 amino acids. The CDR3 protein is CASSLGYRGLSEKLFF. In DNA form, the CDR3 reads TGTGCCAGCAGCTTAGGGTACAGGGGGCTTAGTGAAAAACTGTTTTTT.

This clonotype was detected only a few times. Here the CDR3 DNA reads TGTGCCACCAGGGGGACTAGCGAGTACAATGAGCAGTTCTTC. Protein: CATRGTSEYNEQFF. V is TRBV24-1 and J is TRBJ2-1; TRBD2 matches at 10 bases. This CDR3 has 14 amino acids. The germline CDR1 and CDR2 sequences are KGHDR and SFDVKD. V trimming: 7 bases; J trimming: 4 bases; junction bases outside the gene matches: 3.

This clonotype was found many times. The J gene is TRBJ1-5, the V gene TRBV7-2; D not certain. The CDR3 is 13 amino acids. Germline V gene sequence: CDR1 SGHTA, CDR2 FQGNSA. Trimming cost V 1 base and J 4 bases, with 5 bases left between them. CDR3 nucleotide sequence: TGTGCCAGCAGCTTAGGCAGGAATCAGCCCCAGCATTTT. Encoded protein: CASSLGRNQPQHF.

This clonotype has more than one count but fewer than ten. This chain uses TRBV5-1 with TRBJ1-2; D remains ambiguous. The CDR3 runs 17 residues. Germline V gives CDR1 SGHRS, CDR2 YFSETQ. Trimming left V 1 base short and J 2 bases short, with 18 bases between. The CDR3 sequence: CASSLFWQKPENYGYTF. DNA for the CDR3: TGCGCCAGCAGCTTGTTTTGGCAGAAACCCGAAAACTATGGCTACACCTTC.

The chain uses TRBV6-1 and TRBJ1-2, with 10 bases fitting TRBD1. CDR3 length equals 13 residues. Germline assignment: CDR1 MNHNS and CDR2 SASEGT. The junction had 2 bases not matched to a gene; V was cut back by 8 bases and J by 2 bases. The chain's CDR3 is CASGQGVNYGYTF. CDR3 nucleotides: TGTGCCAGCGGACAGGGGGTCAACTATGGCTACACCTTC.

The chain combines TRBV3-1 with TRBJ1-1; D is uncertain. Trimming removed 1 base at V and 1 base at J, with 13 bases between. This CDR3 contains 16 residues. Germline values: CDR1 LGHDT, CDR2 YNNKEL (reference sequence). CDR3 bases: TGTGCCAGCAGCCAAGTCTCGGCTCGGAGGAACACTGAAGCTTTCTTT. Translating gives CASSQVSARRNTEAFF.

There are many counts of this clonotype. The rearrangement links TRBV7-2 to TRBJ2-1; D uncertain. The CDR3 has 11 residues. CDR1 and CDR2 (germline): SGHTA, FQGNSA. V was pared by 2 bases and J by 9 bases, with 5 bases between. The CDR3 DNA follows: TGTGCCAGCAGCTTAAAAGTTGAGCAGTTCTTC. Amino acids: CASSLKVEQFF.

This clonotype occurred a few times. This chain links TRBV10-3 with TRBJ2-1; 7 positions match TRBD2. CDR3 length: 14 amino acids. With 8 bases clipped from V and 3 bases from J, the junction kept 7 bases outside the gene matches. Germline V gene data show CDR1 as ENHRY and CDR2 as SYGVKD. CDR3 nucleotide sequence: TGTGCCATCGCGGGGGACGGAAACTACAATGAGCAGTTCTTC. Translating it yields CAIAGDGNYNEQFF.

This clonotype showed up many times. The chain combines TRBV3-1 with TRBJ2-5, with 10 bases lining up with TRBD2. The CDR3 extends over 15 amino acids. V trimming: 3 bases; J trimming: 5 bases; junction bases outside the gene matches: 6. Germline V lookup: CDR1 LGHDT, CDR2 YNNKEL (reference sequence). As DNA, the CDR3 is TGTGCCAGCAGCCACACCGGGACTAGCGAGGAGACCCAGTACTTC. It yields the protein CASSHTGTSEETQYF.

This clonotype was counted only a few times. For the CDR3, the DNA is TGTGCCAGCAGTAGCGTTAACAATGAGCAGTTCTTC. Amino acids: CASSSVNNEQFF. J is TRBJ2-1 and V is TRBV6-6; unclear D gene. V lost 5 bases and J 5 bases, leaving 7 bases between the germline ends. The CDR3 consists of 12 residues. Germline CDR1 reads MNHNY; CDR2 reads SVGAGI (reference sequence).

This chain links TRBV20-1 with TRBJ1-1; unclear D gene. CDR3 size: 17 residues. Germline-derived CDR1 and CDR2 are DFQATT and SNEGSKA (reference sequence). The V gene lost 2 bases and the J gene lost 1 base, with 20 bases spanning the gap. The CDR3 loop is CSARSGRPSQANTEAFF. The CDR3 coding sequence is TGCAGTGCTAGATCGGGCCGGCCATCCCAAGCGAACACTGAAGCTTTCTTT.

In this sample, this clonotype turned up many times. The chain couples TRBV11-2 to TRBJ2-1; perhaps TRBD2 as D (5 bases). Germline values: CDR1 SGHAT, CDR2 FQNNGV. Trimming removed 1 base from V and 9 bases from J, with 16 bases in between. The CDR3 runs 15 residues. CDR3 nucleotide sequence: TGTGCCAGCAGCTTAGGGGTTGCCCTAGCTAGTGAGCAGTTCTTC. It codes for CASSLGVALASEQFF.

A few counts support this clonotype. CDR3 bases: TGTGCCAGCAGCTTGGCGGGACTAGCGGGGACAGATACGCAGTATTTT. It codes for CASSLAGLAGTDTQYF. This chain connects TRBV5-4 to TRBJ2-3, with 13 positions matching TRBD2. CDR3 length: 16 residues. V gave up 0 bases and J gave up 3 bases; unmatched junction bases: 1. The germline gives CDR1 SGHNT, CDR2 YYREEE (reference sequence).

In this sample, this clonotype turned up a few times. The chain links TRBV7-9 to TRBJ2-7, with TRBD1 as a possible D gene (7 bases). The V end was cut by 5 bases, the J end by 0 bases, with 14 bases between. Looked up from germline, CDR1 is SEHNR and CDR2 is FQNEAQ (reference sequence). CDR3 length: 15 amino acids. The DNA of the CDR3 is TGTGCCAGCAGCCCCAGGGGGGCACCCTCCTACGAGCAGTACTTC. As protein: CASSPRGAPSYEQYF. Filled out from reference TRBV7-9 and TRBJ2-7, the complete variable domain reads DTGVSQNPRHKITKRGQNVTFRCDPISEHNRLYWYRQTLGQGPEFLTYFQNEAQLEKSRLLSDRFSAERPKGSFSTLEIQRTEQGDSAMYLCASSPRGAPSYEQYFGPGTRLTVT.

CDR3 protein: CASSPRQGAGSDTEAFF. The CDR3 region has the DNA TGTGCCAGCAGCCCAAGACAGGGGGCAGGATCGGACACTGAAGCTTTCTTT. This chain joins TRBV7-9 and TRBJ1-1; 10 nucleotides agree with TRBD1. V lost 5 bases and J lost 3; bases outside the gene matches: 12. This CDR3 region has 17 residues. Germline loops: CDR1 SEHNR, CDR2 FQNEAQ (reference sequence).

This clonotype was detected only a few times. The CDR3 loop is CSARGADRVSEQYF. For the CDR3, the DNA is TGCAGTGCTAGAGGCGCCGACAGGGTCAGCGAGCAGTACTTC. V gene TRBV20-1 combines with J gene TRBJ2-7; 7 bases map to TRBD1. The CDR3 is made up of 14 amino acids. The germline V gene has CDR1 DFQATT and CDR2 SNEGSKA (reference sequence). Trimming cost V 1 base and J 6 bases; bases outside gene matches: 9.